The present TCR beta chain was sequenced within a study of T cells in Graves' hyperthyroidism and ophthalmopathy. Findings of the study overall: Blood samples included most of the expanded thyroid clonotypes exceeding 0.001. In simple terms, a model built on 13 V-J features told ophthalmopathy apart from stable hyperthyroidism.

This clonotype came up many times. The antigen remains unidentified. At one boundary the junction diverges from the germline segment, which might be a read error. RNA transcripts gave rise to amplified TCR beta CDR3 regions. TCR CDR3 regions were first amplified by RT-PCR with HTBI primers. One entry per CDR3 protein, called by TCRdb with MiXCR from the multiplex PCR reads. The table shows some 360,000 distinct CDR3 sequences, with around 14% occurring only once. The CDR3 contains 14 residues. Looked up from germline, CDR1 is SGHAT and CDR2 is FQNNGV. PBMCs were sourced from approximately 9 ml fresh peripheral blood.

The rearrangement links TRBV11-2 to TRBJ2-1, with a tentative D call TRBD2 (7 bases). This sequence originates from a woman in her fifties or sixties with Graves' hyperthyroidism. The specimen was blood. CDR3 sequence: CASSLDGGLSEQFF. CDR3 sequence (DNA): TGTGCCAGCAGCCTAGACGGGGGGCTAAGTGAGCAGTTCTTC.